This T cell receptor (beta chain) was observed in a study of cytomegalovirus exposure and HLA in healthy donors. Findings and limits, study-wide: When analyzed later, the rates of TCR association showed variation by HLA locus, with DRB1 the most and HLA-C the fewest. Being productive about 87% or about 30% of the time was typical of most TCR beta V segments in an earlier analysis. For presence/absence analyses, sequencing depth was assumed to be roughly uniform across donors.

Concerning this clone: Its target is unknown.

The PCR was carried out with 60 Vbeta primers and 13 Jbeta primers. Assay used: immunoSEQ multiplex PCR; TCRdb lists only in-frame clones, some missing. The repertoire holds around 200,000 clones, with more than 60% as singletons. The CDR3 loop spans 18 amino acids. With V trimmed by 3 bases and J by 1 base, 12 bases remained unmatched. Germline loops: CDR1 SGHRS, CDR2 YFSETQ. The chain is built from TRBV5-1 and TRBJ2-3; 9 bases fit TRBD2. This clonotype originated in a woman in her fifties or sixties in good health and CMV-seropositive. Sequenced sample: PBMCs. DNA of the CDR3: TGCGCCAGCAGCTGGAGAGGCGGGGGGGCCGGGGGCACAGATACGCAGTATTTT. Residues: CASSWRGGGAGGTDTQYF.